Below are 3 T cell receptor beta chains sequenced from a single sample in a study of early T cells in non-severe SARS-CoV-2 infection. TCRdb analysed the 5' RACE reads with MiXCR anew, one entry per CDR3 protein. The profile shows 20,000 to 25,000 distinct CDR3 sequences, 4.5% of them singletons. The sequenced sample was whole blood. Receptors were obtained from an adult who was a healthcare worker with PCR-confirmed SARS-CoV-2 infection or an uninfected control (not recorded which).

Many counts were recorded for this clonotype. The chain couples TRBV3-1 to TRBJ2-1; TRBD2 aligns across 7 bases. The CDR3 totals 16 residues. Per the germline V gene, CDR1 is LGHDT and CDR2 is YNNKEL (reference sequence). V trimming: 0 bases; J trimming: 4 bases; junction bases outside the gene matches: 6. CDR3 nucleotides: TGTGCCAGCAGCCAAGATCCAGCGGGAAGGTACAATGAGCAGTTCTTC. Translated, it gives CASSQDPAGRYNEQFF.

The sample holds many counts of this clonotype. The chain couples TRBV20-1 to TRBJ2-7; D call uncertain. The CDR3 contains 12 residues. The germline V and J ends were trimmed by 5 bases and 2 bases, with 10 bases remaining between them. Germline assignment: CDR1 DFQATT and CDR2 SNEGSKA (reference sequence). Here the CDR3 reads CSAQMLAYEQYF. The CDR3 bases are TGCAGTGCTCAAATGCTGGCCTACGAGCAGTACTTC.

The V gene is TRBV5-1, the J gene TRBJ1-5; TRBD1 matches 9 bases. The CDR3 runs to 14 residues. V lost 5 bases, J lost 4 bases, and 4 bases stayed unmatched. The germline gives CDR1 SGHRS, CDR2 YFSETQ. CDR3 in amino acids: CASSAGTGNQPQHF. DNA of the CDR3: TGCGCCAGCAGTGCCGGGACAGGGAATCAGCCCCAGCATTTT.